One and the same sample provided the 31 T cell receptor beta chains below, sequenced in a study of brain T cells in children with intractable seizures. Profiled with immunoSEQ multiplex PCR; TCRdb holds only in-frame clones, not every one. The sample includes under 150,000 clones, roughly 94% of them seen just once. Sample: peripheral blood, taken at surgery. These receptors were obtained from a boy in the first two years of life with hemimegalencephaly and intractable seizures.

This clone has only one observation. V and J are TRBV2 and TRBJ2-1; 10 nucleotides line up with TRBD2. Germline trimming cut 7 bases from V and 7 bases from J; bases unmatched to any gene: 10. The CDR3 spans 15 residues. Germline V CDR1 and CDR2: SNHLY, FYNNEI. The CDR3 DNA is TGTGCCAGCAACGGCCTAGCGGGAGCTGGTAATGAGCAGTTCTTC. Translated, it gives CASNGLAGAGNEQFF.

The chain joins TRBV11-2 to TRBJ2-1; D perhaps matches TRBD1 (5 bases). The ends were cut back, 3 bases at V and 4 bases at J, with 13 bases in the middle. Germline V gives CDR1 SGHAT, CDR2 FQNNGV. The CDR3 loop spans 15 amino acids. The CDR3 loop reads CASSFWGPGYNEQFF. The CDR3 DNA reads as TGTGCCAGCAGCTTCTGGGGCCCAGGGTACAATGAGCAGTTCTTC.

The genes are TRBV6-5 and TRBJ1-6, with D maybe TRBD1 (6 bases). This CDR3 has 15 amino acids. Germline CDR1 MNHEY, CDR2 SVGAGI. V was shortened by 5 bases and J by 3 bases, with 11 bases between the two germline ends. CDR3 DNA sequence: TGTGCCAGCAGTCAGGGGTTACTCTATAATTCACCCCTCCACTTT. It encodes CASSQGLLYNSPLHF.

This clone has just a few counts. A far larger clone is only one base removed, so a read error is likely. V gene TRBV5-4 combines with J gene TRBJ2-7, with 13 bases identical to TRBD2. The CDR3 sequence is 15 residues long. The V gene's germline CDR1 is SGHNT and CDR2 YYREEE (reference sequence). V was clipped by 0 bases and J by 3 bases; unmatched bases: 0. CDR3 DNA: TGTGCCAGCAGCTTGGGGACTAGCGGGAGCTACGAGCAGTACTTC. This encodes CASSLGTSGSYEQYF.

The chain has TRBV24-1 and TRBJ2-1, with 10 nucleotides matching TRBD1. Germline lookup yields CDR1 KGHDR and CDR2 SFDVKD. The CDR3 totals 15 residues. Unmatched junction bases numbered 4, after V lost 3 bases and J lost 6 bases. CDR3 loop: CATSDPWTGGNEQFF. CDR3 nucleotides: TGTGCCACCAGTGATCCCTGGACAGGGGGCAATGAGCAGTTCTTC.

This chain uses TRBV9 with TRBJ1-3; D gene uncertain. The CDR3 consists of 17 residues. The V gene lost 0 bases and the J gene lost 4 bases, with 17 bases spanning the gap. Germline V gene sequence: CDR1 SGDLS, CDR2 YYNGEE. CDR3 DNA sequence: TGTGCCAGCAGCGTAGGAAGAGGGTTAGCCACCGGAAACACCATATATTTT. Protein product: CASSVGRGLATGNTIYF.

This rearrangement joins TRBV7-6 to TRBJ1-3; D remains ambiguous. Germline V gives CDR1 SGHVS, CDR2 FNYEAQ. The CDR3 consists of 14 residues. V was trimmed by 0 bases and J by 0 bases, leaving 3 bases between them. The CDR3 region has the DNA TGTGCCAGCAGCTTAGCGAGCTCTGGAAACACCATATATTTT. It encodes CASSLASSGNTIYF.

The chain recombines TRBV28 with TRBJ2-1; 7 bases fit TRBD1. The CDR3 covers 17 residues. With V trimmed by 4 bases and J by 3 bases, 12 bases remained unmatched. Looked up from germline, CDR1 is MDHEN and CDR2 is SYDVKM. CDR3 amino acids: CASSSLRGQGFYNEQFF. The CDR3 DNA reads TGTGCCAGCAGTTCGTTGAGGGGGCAGGGGTTCTACAATGAGCAGTTCTTC.

The V call is TRBV9, the J call TRBJ2-7; weak D call: TRBD2 (5 bases). The CDR3 loop spans 14 amino acids. Per the germline V gene, CDR1 is SGDLS and CDR2 is YYNGEE. Between the trimmed V and J ends, which lost 4 bases and 3 bases, there was a span of 14 bases. The CDR3 here is CASSPAGTGYEQYF. The CDR3 DNA follows: TGTGCCAGCAGCCCTGCGGGTACGGGCTACGAGCAGTACTTC.

The CDR3 DNA follows: TGTGCCAGCAGCCCCAGGGGGCTAACTAATGAAAAACTGTTTTTT. It encodes CASSPRGLTNEKLFF. This chain links TRBV5-6 with TRBJ1-4, with 8 bases identical to TRBD1. CDR1 is SGHDT, CDR2 YYEEEE, per germline. Unmatched junction bases numbered 3, after V lost 4 bases and J lost 1 base. The CDR3 length is 15 residues.

J is TRBJ2-2 and V is TRBV18; D may be TRBD1 (6 bases). V lost 2 bases to trimming and J lost 5 bases, with 12 bases between them. Germline CDR1 KGHSH, CDR2 LQKENI. The CDR3 contains 15 residues. CDR3 DNA: TGTGCCAGCTCACCAGGCGGACAGACAACCGGGGAGCTGTTTTTT. Translation gives CASSPGGQTTGELFF.

This clone was seen only a few times. V is TRBV19 and J is TRBJ1-2, with 8 positions matching TRBD1. CDR3 size: 13 residues. V gave up 5 bases and J gave up 4 bases; unmatched junction bases: 3. Looked up from germline, CDR1 is LNHDA and CDR2 is SQIVND (reference sequence). In nucleotides, the CDR3 is TGTGCCAGTAGTTCGGACAGGGCCTATGGCTACACCTTC. Its translation: CASSSDRAYGYTF.

This chain connects TRBV5-8 to TRBJ1-5; the D gene is possibly TRBD1 (6 bases). Germline-derived CDR1 and CDR2 are SGHTS and YDEGEE. This CDR3 comprises 17 residues. Trimming left V 0 bases short and J 7 bases short, with 20 bases between. The DNA of the CDR3 is TGTGCCAGCAGCTTGGTTTCGGGGGCAGGTGGAGGACAGCCCCAGCATTTT. Protein sequence: CASSLVSGAGGGQPQHF.

This clone was picked up one time. This sequence joins TRBV18 and TRBJ1-4; maybe TRBD1 (6 bases). V was cut by 1 base and J by 6 bases, with 12 bases left in between. Germline V CDR1 and CDR2: KGHSH, LQKENI. This CDR3 spans 15 amino acids. CDR3 protein: CASSPLGGQDEKLFF. The CDR3, as DNA: TGTGCCAGCTCACCACTCGGGGGGCAGGATGAAAAACTGTTTTTT.

The V call is TRBV27, the J call TRBJ1-4; a possible D gene is TRBD1 (5 bases). The CDR3 length is 17 residues. Germline V CDR1 and CDR2: MNHEY, SMNVEV (reference sequence). The V end was cut by 5 bases, the J end by 8 bases, with 24 bases between. CDR3 protein: CASSEGRRPPTFEKLFF. In nucleotides, the CDR3 is TGTGCCAGCAGTGAGGGGAGGCGACCACCTACCTTCGAAAAACTGTTTTTT.

The J gene is TRBJ1-6, the V gene TRBV18; 10 bases align to TRBD1. The CDR3 covers 15 residues. CDR1 is KGHSH and CDR2 is LQKENI in the germline V gene. The ends lost 5 bases at V and 10 bases at J; junction bases unmatched: 8. As DNA, the CDR3 is TGTGCCAGCTCAGCGGAGGGGACAGGGGTATCACCCCTCCACTTT. Protein sequence: CASSAEGTGVSPLHF.

Only one count was recorded for this clone. V usage is TRBV27 and J usage is TRBJ2-2; D unclear. V was pared by 3 bases and J by 6 bases, with 11 bases between. Germline V lookup: CDR1 MNHEY, CDR2 SMNVEV (reference sequence). The CDR3 length is 14 residues. CDR3 residues: CASSFKLSAGELFF. The CDR3 DNA sequence: TGTGCCAGCAGTTTTAAGCTATCGGCCGGGGAGCTGTTTTTT.

This rearrangement joins TRBV5-1 to TRBJ2-2; D is ambiguous. Germline loops: CDR1 SGHRS, CDR2 YFSETQ. CDR3 length equals 15 residues. Trimming took 0 bases from V and 4 from J, leaving 10 bases between them. CDR3 DNA sequence: TGCGCCAGCAGCTTGGCTGACTTGTCCACCGGGGAGCTGTTTTTT. It is translated as CASSLADLSTGELFF.

The genes are TRBV9 and TRBJ2-1; the D is unclear. Trimming removed 4 bases from V and 3 bases from J, with 8 bases in between. This CDR3 is built from 13 residues. Germline V CDR1 and CDR2: SGDLS, YYNGEE. The CDR3 here is CASSPTGYNEQFF. CDR3 in DNA: TGTGCCAGCAGCCCCACTGGCTACAATGAGCAGTTCTTC.

This chain links TRBV24-1 with TRBJ2-1; 12 nucleotides match TRBD2. There are 19 residues in the CDR3. Germline CDR1 is KGHDR and CDR2 is SFDVKD. Unmatched junction bases numbered 13, after V lost 8 bases and J lost 0 bases. The CDR3 bases are TGTGCCACCATGACTAGCGGGAGCCCCGGGCTGAGCTCCTACAATGAGCAGTTCTTC. It is translated as CATMTSGSPGLSSYNEQFF.

CDR3 in amino acids: CASSWDRLPSYEQYF. CDR3 DNA sequence: TGTGCCAGCAGTTGGGACAGGCTACCTTCCTACGAGCAGTACTTC. The chain employs TRBV7-8 and TRBJ2-7; 8 bases are a match to TRBD1. The V gene's germline CDR1 is SGHVS and CDR2 FQNEAQ. V dropped 6 bases and J dropped 1; count of bases not matched to a gene: 8. This CDR3 comprises 15 residues.

The rearrangement links TRBV3-1 (or the pseudogene TRBV3-2) to TRBJ2-5; no definite D call. Germline V lookup: CDR1 LGHDT, CDR2 YNNKEL (reference sequence). V lost 4 bases and J lost 2, with 14 bases in between. There are 15 residues in the CDR3. CDR3 bases: TGTGCCAGCAGCCCACCAAAAGTCTGGCAAGAGACCCAGTACTTC. It encodes CASSPPKVWQETQYF.

The J gene is TRBJ1-1, the V gene TRBV11-2; a possible D gene is TRBD1 (6 bases). The CDR3 length is 19 residues. The V end was cut by 0 bases, the J end by 0 bases, with 20 bases between. Per germline, CDR1 SGHAT and CDR2 FQNNGV. CDR3 region: CASSLERGHRKNMNTEAFF. As DNA, the CDR3 is TGTGCCAGCAGCTTAGAGCGGGGACATCGGAAGAACATGAACACTGAAGCTTTCTTT.

The J gene is TRBJ2-1, the V gene TRBV4-3; no reliable D call. V dropped 0 bases and J dropped 10 bases, with 16 bases sitting between them. The CDR3 has 15 amino acids. The germline CDR1 and CDR2 sequences are LGHNA and YSLEER. CDR3 DNA sequence: TGCGCCAGCAGCCAAGATGAGACACCTCTAAGAGAGCAGTTCTTC. Amino acid sequence: CASSQDETPLREQFF.

The V gene is TRBV10-1, the J gene TRBJ1-1; 7 bases fit TRBD1. CDR3 size: 14 residues. Germline V gives CDR1 WNHNN, CDR2 SYGVQD (reference sequence). V was pared by 5 bases and J by 3 bases, with 6 bases of the junction left unmatched. CDR3 sequence: CASSLDRLDTEAFF. The CDR3 DNA follows: TGCGCCAGCAGTCTGGACAGGCTCGACACTGAAGCTTTCTTT.

The chain couples TRBV24-1 to TRBJ2-3; 8 nucleotides line up with TRBD1. Germline loops: CDR1 KGHDR, CDR2 SFDVKD. Unmatched junction bases numbered 14, after V lost 9 bases and J lost 7 bases. The CDR3 spans 15 residues. The CDR3 coding sequence is TGTGCCACCGCACAGCGGACAGGGTTACTTTATACGCAGTATTTT. Its translation is CATAQRTGLLYTQYF.

This chain joins TRBV29-1 and TRBJ1-1; 7 positions agree with TRBD1. Germline loops: CDR1 SQVTM, CDR2 ANQGSEA. This CDR3 has 12 amino acids. CDR3 in amino acids: CSSGGGNTEAFF. CDR3 DNA sequence: TGCAGTTCAGGGGGTGGGAACACTGAAGCTTTCTTT.

The chain couples TRBV2 to TRBJ2-2; 9 nucleotides match TRBD1. This CDR3 is built from 14 residues. V shed 6 bases, J shed 4 bases, and the junction held 3 bases outside the gene matches. Germline loops: CDR1 SNHLY, CDR2 FYNNEI. CDR3 region: CASRQGAVTGELFF. The DNA for the CDR3 is TGTGCCAGCAGACAGGGGGCGGTCACCGGGGAGCTGTTTTTT.

The chain carries TRBV2 and TRBJ2-1, with 14 positions matching TRBD2. The CDR3 spans 15 residues. From germline, CDR1 is SNHLY and CDR2 FYNNEI. V dropped 4 bases and J dropped 6; count of bases not matched to a gene: 2. The CDR3, as DNA: TGTGCCAGCAGTGTAGGACTAGCGGGAGGCAATGAGCAGTTCTTC. Translating it yields CASSVGLAGGNEQFF.

J is TRBJ2-3 and V is TRBV30; no definite D call. The CDR3 contains 14 residues. Germline V gene data show CDR1 as GTSNPN and CDR2 as SVGIG (reference sequence). The ends were cut back, 0 bases at V and 5 bases at J, with 12 bases in the middle. CDR3 coding DNA: TGTGCCTGGAGTGTACGGACCTGGGGAGATACGCAGTATTTT. This gives the protein CAWSVRTWGDTQYF.

This chain uses TRBV27 with TRBJ1-5, with unresolved D. The CDR3 is 14 residues long. Germline-derived CDR1 and CDR2 are MNHEY and SMNVEV (reference sequence). Deletions cut 7 bases from V and 4 bases from J, with 14 bases between. CDR3 DNA: TGTGCCAGCAAGGAACACGGCATGAATCAGCCCCAGCATTTT. Translation gives CASKEHGMNQPQHF.